This T cell receptor (beta chain) was sequenced for a study of T cells after yellow fever vaccination. TCRdb ran MiXCR on the 5' RACE reads and lists one entry per CDR3 protein. The data contain about 170,000 distinct CDR3 sequences, about 10% of them seen just once; the ten biggest clones take up 36%. The sample holds a few counts of this clonotype. J was trimmed by 12 bases and V by 2 bases; bases with no gene match: 7. Germline loops: CDR1 SGHRS, CDR2 YFSETQ. The CDR3 spans 13 residues. The sequencing used CD8+ T cells sorted from PBMCs, collected 15 days after the yellow fever booster vaccination. The sequence came from a man between 18 and 29 years old who received the YFV17D yellow fever vaccine. V usage is TRBV5-1 and J usage is TRBJ1-4, with 7 bases lining up with TRBD1. The CDR3 coding sequence is TGCGCCAGCAGCTTATCAGGGGGTGAGGAACTGTTTTTT. This sequence encodes CASSLSGGEELFF. Together with reference TRBV5-1 and TRBJ1-4, the CDR3 gives the full variable domain: KAGVTQTPRYLIKTRGQQVTLSCSPISGHRSVSWYQQTPGQGLQFLFEYFSETQRNKGNFPGRFSGRQFSNSRSEMNVSTLELGDSALYLCASSLSGGEELFFGSGTQLSVL.